This TCR beta chain stems from a study of T cells expressing NK-cell markers. Study-wide context: Each TCR beta repertoire originated in sorted T cells that were CD3+CD56+NKG2C+, CD3+CD56+NKG2C- or CD3+CD56-NKG2C+.

The authors generated TCR beta cDNA through 5'RACE template switching with UMIs. TCRdb re-called the 5' RACE reads and catalogs CDR3 proteins one per entry, DNA excluded. The sample data list about 170,000 distinct CDR3 sequences. Broader study findings: It remained uncertain whether the expanded NKG2C+ T cell clones were specific for HCMV antigens. Dominant NKG2C+ clonotypes in over 5 donors made up about 1.0-8% of CD8+ T cells.

To note about this clonotype: Its antigen is still unknown.

Germline V CDR1 and CDR2: SGHDN, FVKESK. The CDR3 length is 21 residues. The genes are TRBV14 and TRBJ2-7; TCRdb outputs TRBD1, but without DNA this stays unchecked. The sample taken for sequencing was blood T cells: a sorted CD56 or NKG2C T cell subset, CD4+ or CD8+ T cells, or bulk PBMC T cells (not recorded which). This TCR was sampled from a man aged 18-69 years in good health. CDR3 in amino acids: CASSPAHPWDRVGVRSYEQYF.